Listed below are T cell receptor beta chains from one sample, sequenced in a study of immune evolution from preneoplasia to lung adenocarcinoma. Only in-frame clones appear in the TCRdb table, and some are missing; sequencing was by immunoSEQ multiplex PCR. There are roughly 13,000 clones in the sample; about 82% occur only once, and approximately 4.5% lies in the top ten. Sequenced sample: FFPE minimally invasive lung adenocarcinoma tissue. These TCRs come from a person between 70 and 80 years old with lung adenocarcinoma. The CDR3 runs from the conserved cysteine through the conserved F or W. Fields, in order: clone size, V gene, D gene, J gene, CDR3 DNA, CDR3 protein. D genes are given only for firm matches. Where a row states a size, it is once, few, many or the class of an expanded clone; other rows omit it.

clone_size: .
v_call: TRBV27
d_call: .
j_call: TRBJ1-6
cdr3_nt: TGTGCCAGCAGTTGGGACCTTAATTCACCCCTCCACTTT
cdr3_aa: CASSWDLNSPLHF

clone_size: .
v_call: TRBV5-8
d_call: TRBD1
j_call: TRBJ1-1
cdr3_nt: TGTGCCAGCAGCAAACGACAGGGTTTTACTGAAGCTTTCTTT
cdr3_aa: CASSKRQGFTEAFF

clone_size: .
v_call: TRBV6-4
d_call: .
j_call: TRBJ2-1
cdr3_nt: TGTGCCAGCAGCCCATTTGGGAATGAGCAGTTCTTC
cdr3_aa: CASSPFGNEQFF

clone_size: .
v_call: TRBV20-1
d_call: .
j_call: TRBJ2-1
cdr3_nt: TGCAGTGCCAAGAGCGGGTTTGAGCAGTTCTTC
cdr3_aa: CSAKSGFEQFF

clone_size: .
v_call: TRBV27
d_call: TRBD2
j_call: TRBJ2-7
cdr3_nt: TGTGCCAGCAGCTCTAGCGGCTACGAGCAGTACTTC
cdr3_aa: CASSSSGYEQYF

clone_size: .
v_call: TRBV11-3
d_call: .
j_call: TRBJ2-1
cdr3_nt: TGTGCCAGCACCCCCTGGGGTGGGGCTAGAAAAAATGAGCAGTTCTTC
cdr3_aa: CASTPWGGARKNEQFF

clone_size: .
v_call: TRBV19
d_call: TRBD2
j_call: TRBJ2-1
cdr3_nt: TGTGCCAGTAGTACGGCAGCATTAGGCAGGGGACTAGCGGGAGGCGTACGGAATGAGCAGTTCTTC
cdr3_aa: CASSTAALGRGLAGGVRNEQFF

clone_size: .
v_call: TRBV5-1
d_call: .
j_call: TRBJ2-7
cdr3_nt: TGCGCCAGCTCCGGGGTGGGGAGCTCCTACGAGCAGTACTTC
cdr3_aa: CASSGVGSSYEQYF

clone_size: once
v_call: TRBV11-3
d_call: .
j_call: TRBJ1-5
cdr3_nt: TGTGCCAGCAGACCACACAGGGTTGGCAATCAGCCCCAGCATTTT
cdr3_aa: CASRPHRVGNQPQHF

clone_size: .
v_call: TRBV28
d_call: TRBD1
j_call: TRBJ1-1
cdr3_nt: TGTGCCAGCGGGCAGGGGGCAATGAACACTGAAGCTTTCTTT
cdr3_aa: CASGQGAMNTEAFF

clone_size: .
v_call: TRBV14
d_call: TRBD1
j_call: TRBJ2-7
cdr3_nt: TGTGCCAGCAGCCCCCGGGACAGGCGACCCTACGAGCAGTACTTC
cdr3_aa: CASSPRDRRPYEQYF

clone_size: .
v_call: TRBV9
d_call: .
j_call: TRBJ1-1
cdr3_nt: TGTGCCAGCAGCACCCTGGGGGTGAACACTGAAGCTTTCTTT
cdr3_aa: CASSTLGVNTEAFF

clone_size: .
v_call: TRBV30
d_call: .
j_call: TRBJ2-3
cdr3_nt: TGTGCCTGGAGTTGGCGGGAAGCAGATACGCAGTATTTT
cdr3_aa: CAWSWREADTQYF

clone_size: .
v_call: TRBV30
d_call: .
j_call: TRBJ1-4
cdr3_nt: TGTGCCTGGACACGAGACAGACCGGCTAATGAAAAACTGTTTTTT
cdr3_aa: CAWTRDRPANEKLFF

clone_size: once
v_call: TRBV29-1
d_call: TRBD2
j_call: TRBJ2-7
cdr3_nt: TGCAGCGTTGAAGGGGAGGCGGGAGGTATGTACGAGCAGTACTTC
cdr3_aa: CSVEGEAGGMYEQYF

clone_size: .
v_call: TRBV6-5
d_call: TRBD1
j_call: TRBJ1-1
cdr3_nt: TGTGCCAGCAGTTCCTTAGCAGGGGGGAAAGGCACTGAAGCTTTCTTT
cdr3_aa: CASSSLAGGKGTEAFF

clone_size: .
v_call: TRBV7-9
d_call: .
j_call: TRBJ1-1
cdr3_nt: TGTGCCAGCAGCTTAGCAGGGGTGATGAACACTGAAGCTTTCTTT
cdr3_aa: CASSLAGVMNTEAFF

clone_size: once
v_call: TRBV15
d_call: .
j_call: TRBJ2-7
cdr3_nt: TGTGCCACCAGCAGAGATTCCCACGAGCAGTACTTC
cdr3_aa: CATSRDSHEQYF

clone_size: .
v_call: TRBV4-2
d_call: .
j_call: TRBJ1-1
cdr3_nt: TGTGCCAGCAGCCAAGATCGTACTGAAGCTTTCTTT
cdr3_aa: CASSQDRTEAFF

clone_size: .
v_call: TRBV19
d_call: .
j_call: TRBJ1-5
cdr3_nt: TGTGCCAGTAGTATGGCGGTCTATAGCAATCAGCCCCAGCATTTT
cdr3_aa: CASSMAVYSNQPQHF

clone_size: .
v_call: TRBV6-1
d_call: .
j_call: TRBJ1-6
cdr3_nt: TGTGCCAGCAGTGAAACGGACGGGACTAGGTCACCCCTCCACTTT
cdr3_aa: CASSETDGTRSPLHF

clone_size: .
v_call: TRBV4-1
d_call: .
j_call: TRBJ1-6
cdr3_nt: TGCGCCAGCCATGGACCCCCCCGCTCACCCCTCCACTTT
cdr3_aa: CASHGPPRSPLHF

clone_size: .
v_call: TRBV7-2
d_call: TRBD2
j_call: TRBJ2-7
cdr3_nt: TGTGCCAGCAGCTTATTCGCTAGCGGAAGCTCCTACGAGCAGTACTTC
cdr3_aa: CASSLFASGSSYEQYF

clone_size: once
v_call: TRBV27
d_call: .
j_call: TRBJ2-1
cdr3_nt: TGTGCCAGCCGCAGCCCAGGCAGGGTAAACAATGAGCAGTTCTTC
cdr3_aa: CASRSPGRVNNEQFF

clone_size: .
v_call: TRBV27
d_call: .
j_call: TRBJ1-2
cdr3_nt: TGTGCCAGCAGTCCGAGTTGGGTAGGTGGCTATGGCTACACCTTC
cdr3_aa: CASSPSWVGGYGYTF

clone_size: .
v_call: TRBV11-2
d_call: .
j_call: TRBJ2-1
cdr3_nt: TGTGCCAGCAGCTTCAGGTTTTCCTACAATGAGCAGTTCTTC
cdr3_aa: CASSFRFSYNEQFF